This TCR beta chain is drawn from a study of T cell responses to AZD1222 COVID-19 vaccine. General observations from the study: Spike-specific TCR breadth and depth went up after people got two AZD1222 doses. The study sampled repertoires only after the peak T cell response.

This CDR3 has 17 amino acids. V gave up 2 bases and J gave up 3 bases; unmatched junction bases: 11. The V gene's germline CDR1 is SGHNT and CDR2 YYREEE (reference sequence). With respect to this clone: As yet, its antigen is unknown.

Only in-frame clones appear in the TCRdb table, and some are missing; sequencing was by immunoSEQ multiplex PCR. This sample yields 100,000 to 150,000 clones, of which less than 95% are seen a single time; 6.9% belongs to the top ten. The material was peripheral blood, obtained on day 0 of AZD1222 vaccination. The TCR sequence derives from an adult in good health. This chain uses TRBV5-4 with TRBJ1-2, with 9 bases that match TRBD1. The CDR3 DNA is TGTGCCAGCAGCTTCCGACAGGGGGAACCACTGTACTATGGCTACACCTTC. Translated: CASSFRQGEPLYYGYTF.